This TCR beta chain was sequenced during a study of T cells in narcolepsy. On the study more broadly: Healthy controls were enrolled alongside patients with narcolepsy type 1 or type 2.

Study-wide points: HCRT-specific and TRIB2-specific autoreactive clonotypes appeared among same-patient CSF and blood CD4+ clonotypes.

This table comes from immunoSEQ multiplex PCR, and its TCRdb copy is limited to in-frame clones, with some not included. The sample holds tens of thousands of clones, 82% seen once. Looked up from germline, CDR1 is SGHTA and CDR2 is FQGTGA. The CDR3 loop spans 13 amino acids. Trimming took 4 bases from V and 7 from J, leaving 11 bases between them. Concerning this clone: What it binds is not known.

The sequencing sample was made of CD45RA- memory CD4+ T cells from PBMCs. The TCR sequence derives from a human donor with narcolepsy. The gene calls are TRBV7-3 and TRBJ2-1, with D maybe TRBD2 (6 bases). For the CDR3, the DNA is TGTGCCAGCAGCTCGGGACTTTTAAATGAGCAGTTCTTC. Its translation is CASSSGLLNEQFF. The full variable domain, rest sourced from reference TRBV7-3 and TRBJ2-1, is GAGVSQTPSNKVTEKGKYVELRCDPISGHTALYWYRQSLGQGPEFLIYFQGTGAADDSGLPNDRFFAVRPEGSVSTLKIQRTERGDSAVYLCASSSGLLNEQFFGPGTRLTVL.